The 28 T cell receptor beta chains below all came from one sample that was sequenced in a study of cytomegalovirus exposure and HLA in healthy donors. Primers for the PCR totalled 60 Vbeta and 13 Jbeta. The repertoire was sequenced with immunoSEQ multiplex PCR; TCRdb's copy has only in-frame clones and lacks some. Here the sample spans over 100,000 clones, 70% to 85% being singletons. Sequenced material: PBMCs. These TCRs come from a woman under 30 in good health and CMV-seropositive.

The rearrangement joins TRBV6-1 to TRBJ1-1; no definite D call. Per the germline V gene, CDR1 is MNHNS and CDR2 is SASEGT. The V end lost 2 bases, the J end lost 5 bases, and 12 bases lay between the germline ends. The CDR3 consists of 14 residues. CDR3 protein: CASSERGLETEAFF. The CDR3 nucleotides are TGTGCCAGCAGTGAACGTGGGCTTGAGACTGAAGCTTTCTTT.

The chain links TRBV6-5 to TRBJ2-1; 8 bases map to TRBD2. The CDR3 extends over 14 amino acids. CDR1 MNHEY and CDR2 SVGAGI come from the germline V gene. J gave up 5 bases and V 2 bases, and 2 bases lay outside the gene matches. The CDR3 DNA follows: TGTGCCAGCAGTTACGGTAGCGGGAACAATGAGCAGTTCTTC. This translates into CASSYGSGNNEQFF.

The chain couples TRBV11-2 to TRBJ2-1, with a possible D match to TRBD1 (6 bases). The germline V gene encodes CDR1 SGHAT and CDR2 FQNNGV. The CDR3 has 14 amino acids. V was clipped by 1 base and J by 8 bases, with 12 bases between them. CDR3 region: CASSLGARGDEQFF. CDR3 bases: TGTGCCAGCAGCTTAGGTGCCAGGGGTGATGAGCAGTTCTTC.

The chain employs TRBV5-1 and TRBJ2-7; tentative D call: TRBD2 (6 bases). This CDR3 spans 14 amino acids. The V gene lost 2 bases and the J gene lost 0 bases, with 9 bases spanning the gap. Germline values: CDR1 SGHRS, CDR2 YFSETQ. The CDR3: CASSFSGHSYEQYF. The CDR3 nucleotides read TGCGCCAGCAGCTTTAGCGGCCACTCCTACGAGCAGTACTTC.

The chain recombines TRBV5-4 with TRBJ2-7, with 8 positions matching TRBD1. Germline V CDR1 and CDR2: SGHNT, YYREEE (reference sequence). V shed 4 bases and J 7 bases; nucleotides not matched to a gene: 7. The CDR3 runs to 13 residues. The CDR3 DNA is TGTGCCAGCAGCGGGGGACAGGCGGGGGAGCAGTACTTC. Protein product: CASSGGQAGEQYF.

The chain joins TRBV11-3 to TRBJ2-3, with 11 positions matching TRBD2. The germline V gene has CDR1 SGHNT and CDR2 YENEEA. After removal of 1 base from V and 0 bases from J, the junction contained 6 bases not matched to a gene. The CDR3 loop spans 18 amino acids. The CDR3 sequence: CASSLGGRTSGSTDTQYF. The CDR3 nucleotides are TGTGCCAGCAGCTTAGGCGGTCGGACTAGCGGGAGCACAGATACGCAGTATTTT.

The sample holds one count of this clone. V and J are TRBV6-1 and TRBJ1-2, with 8 bases fitting TRBD1. From germline, CDR1 is MNHNS and CDR2 SASEGT. Trimming took 6 bases from V and 7 from J; bases not matched to a gene: 13. The CDR3 is made up of 15 amino acids. The CDR3 region is CASRAGPDRAGGYTF. CDR3 in DNA: TGTGCCAGCAGAGCGGGCCCGGACAGGGCAGGTGGCTACACCTTC.

The chain combines TRBV10-3 with TRBJ2-1; TRBD2 might be the D (7 bases). This CDR3 region has 15 residues. Germline CDR1 is ENHRY and CDR2 is SYGVKD. V was cut by 7 bases and J by 10 bases, with 23 bases left in between. The CDR3 spells CAIKRTSALGQEQFF. CDR3 in DNA: TGTGCCATCAAACGTACTAGCGCCCTGGGACAAGAGCAGTTCTTC.

This clone was found a few times. The chain combines TRBV5-1 with TRBJ2-2, with 13 bases lining up with TRBD2. This CDR3 is built from 16 residues. CDR1 SGHRS and CDR2 YFSETQ come from the germline V gene. V was pared by 6 bases and J by 7 bases, with 9 bases of the junction left unmatched. This CDR3 is CASTAGTSGMGGELFF. The CDR3 coding sequence is TGCGCCAGCACGGCCGGGACTAGCGGGATGGGCGGGGAGCTGTTTTTT. The full variable domain, in which reference TRBV5-1 and TRBJ2-2 provide the parts outside the CDR3, is KAGVTQTPRYLIKTRGQQVTLSCSPISGHRSVSWYQQTPGQGLQFLFEYFSETQRNKGNFPGRFSGRQFSNSRSEMNVSTLELGDSALYLCASTAGTSGMGGELFFGEGSRLTVL.

The chain has TRBV19 and TRBJ1-5; D remains ambiguous. Trimming removed 5 bases at V and 5 bases at J, with 10 bases between. The CDR3 has 13 residues. Germline assignment: CDR1 LNHDA and CDR2 SQIVND (reference sequence). CDR3 DNA: TGTGCCAGTAGTTCTGGGCCAGATCAGCCCCAGCATTTT. Encoded protein: CASSSGPDQPQHF.

The V and J genes are TRBV6-5 and TRBJ2-2; D gene unclear. The CDR3 is made up of 14 amino acids. The V and J ends lost 5 bases and 1 base respectively, with 8 bases between them. Germline CDR1 and CDR2: MNHEY and SVGAGI. CDR3 sequence reads: CASSPLRNTGELFF. As DNA, the CDR3 is TGTGCCAGCAGTCCCCTCCGGAACACCGGGGAGCTGTTTTTT.

The chain employs TRBV6-1 and TRBJ1-4; D ambiguous. V lost 2 bases and J lost 4, with 11 bases in between. Germline lookup yields CDR1 MNHNS and CDR2 SASEGT. The length of the CDR3 is 15 residues. CDR3 region: CASSESLVLNEKLFF. CDR3 coding DNA: TGTGCCAGCAGTGAAAGTCTAGTACTTAATGAAAAACTGTTTTTT.

V usage is TRBV11-3 and J usage is TRBJ1-1, with 9 positions matching TRBD1. This CDR3 is 17 amino acids long. Germline V gives CDR1 SGHNT, CDR2 YENEEA. The ends lost 1 base at V and 1 base at J; junction bases unmatched: 7. For the CDR3, the DNA is TGTGCCAGCAGCTTAGCTCCGGGACAGGGACAGAACACTGAAGCTTTCTTT. As protein: CASSLAPGQGQNTEAFF. Looking up the rest from reference TRBV11-3 and TRBJ1-1 gives the full variable domain: EAGVVQSPRYKIIEKKQPVAFWCNPISGHNTLYWYLQNLGQGPELLIRYENEEAVDDSQLPKDRFSAERLKGVDSTLKIQPAELGDSAVYLCASSLAPGQGQNTEAFFGQGTRLTVV.

This chain links TRBV2 with TRBJ2-2; 7 bases agree with TRBD1. Per the germline V gene, CDR1 is SNHLY and CDR2 is FYNNEI. The V gene end was trimmed by 6 bases and the J gene end by 8 bases; junction bases not matched to a gene: 9. The CDR3 sequence is 14 residues long. CDR3 amino acids: CASRNNRGRGELFF. In DNA, the CDR3 is TGTGCCAGCAGAAACAACAGGGGCCGGGGGGAGCTGTTTTTT.

As to this clone: In the same sample, other DNA sequences code for this CDR3. The chain couples TRBV6-5 to TRBJ2-5; 7 bases match TRBD1. The CDR3 extends over 14 amino acids. J was trimmed by 5 bases and V by 2 bases; bases with no gene match: 5. CDR1 and CDR2 from the germline V gene are MNHEY and SVGAGI. The chain's CDR3 is CASSYRGRGETQYF. The CDR3 DNA is TGTGCCAGCAGTTACAGGGGGCGCGGGGAGACCCAGTACTTC.

This clone was found once. This chain connects TRBV6-1 to TRBJ2-7; 7 bases are shared with TRBD1. CDR3 length: 14 amino acids. Germline V gives CDR1 MNHNS, CDR2 SASEGT. The ends lost 8 bases at V and 3 bases at J; junction bases unmatched: 10. CDR3 DNA: TGTGCCAGCCCGCCGCGAGACAGGGTCTACGAGCAGTACTTC. Amino acid sequence: CASPPRDRVYEQYF.

This clone was recorded a few times. The V gene is TRBV27, the J gene TRBJ2-5; 14 bases are a match to TRBD2. Germline V gene data show CDR1 as MNHEY and CDR2 as SMNVEV (reference sequence). The CDR3 is 15 residues long. V lost 5 bases and J lost 3; bases outside the gene matches: 2. The DNA for the CDR3 is TGTGCCAGCAGTGAGGGACTAGCGGGAGAAGAGACCCAGTACTTC. As protein: CASSEGLAGEETQYF.

CDR3: CASSLAKGQGSSYEQYF. DNA of the CDR3: TGTGCCAGCAGCTTGGCGAAGGGACAGGGTAGTTCCTACGAGCAGTACTTC. The chain combines TRBV5-4 with TRBJ2-7; 9 positions match TRBD1. CDR3 length equals 17 residues. Germline trimming cut 0 bases from V and 1 base from J; bases unmatched to any gene: 8. Germline V gives CDR1 SGHNT, CDR2 YYREEE (reference sequence).

The chain combines TRBV5-1 with TRBJ2-1, with D tentatively TRBD1 (6 bases). This CDR3 region has 16 residues. Trimming removed 5 bases from V and 0 bases from J, with 15 bases in between. Germline V gives CDR1 SGHRS, CDR2 YFSETQ. CDR3 bases: TGCGCCAGCAGTCCTACAGGGTCGAGCTCCTACAATGAGCAGTTCTTC. Translating it yields CASSPTGSSSYNEQFF.

Turning to this clone: At one end the junction does not follow the germline gene, possibly because of a read error. The rearrangement uses TRBV28 and TRBJ2-3; D is perhaps TRBD2 (5 bases). This CDR3 has 15 residues. The germline V gene has CDR1 MDHEN and CDR2 SYDVKM. The CDR3 loop reads CASSQWERPPATLYF. The CDR3 DNA reads as TGTGCCAGCAGTCAATGGGAGCGACCCCCAGCTACGCTGTATTTT.

CDR3 loop: CASSSTGVYEQYF. The CDR3, as DNA: TGTGCCAGCAGCTCCACAGGGGTTTACGAGCAGTACTTC. The genes are TRBV5-4 and TRBJ2-7; TRBD1 aligns across 7 bases. V lost 3 bases to trimming and J lost 4 bases; unmatched junction nucleotides: 4. Germline V gene data show CDR1 as SGHNT and CDR2 as YYREEE (reference sequence). This CDR3 has 13 amino acids. Together with reference TRBV5-4 and TRBJ2-7, the CDR3 gives the full variable domain: ETGVTQSPTHLIKTRGQQVTLRCSSQSGHNTVSWYQQALGQGPQFIFQYYREEENGRGNFPPRFSGLQFPNYSSELNVNALELDDSALYLCASSSTGVYEQYFGPGTRLTVT.

The chain has TRBV28 and TRBJ2-7; 9 bases match TRBD2. This CDR3 is built from 17 residues. V lost 6 bases, J lost 2 bases, and 14 bases stayed unmatched. Germline V lookup: CDR1 MDHEN, CDR2 SYDVKM. In DNA, the CDR3 is TGTGCCAGCAGCCCTCCGAGGCGTAGCGGGGGAACCTACGAGCAGTACTTC. Translating gives CASSPPRRSGGTYEQYF.

This chain links TRBV11-1 with TRBJ2-5, with 13 bases lining up with TRBD2. Germline trimming cut 6 bases from V and 5 bases from J; bases unmatched to any gene: 6. Germline assignment: CDR1 SGHAT and CDR2 FQDESV (reference sequence). This CDR3 is 15 amino acids long. CDR3 sequence (DNA): TGTGCCAGCAGGCCCGGGACTAGCGGGGCGGAGACCCAGTACTTC. It translates to CASRPGTSGAETQYF.

The chain links TRBV5-1 to TRBJ2-1; TRBD1 matches 11 bases. J lost 3 bases, V lost 4 bases, and 3 bases had no gene match. This CDR3 contains 15 residues. Germline CDR1 SGHRS, CDR2 YFSETQ. The CDR3 sequence is CASSLGTGGYNEQFF. The CDR3 coding sequence is TGCGCCAGCAGCCTAGGGACAGGGGGCTACAATGAGCAGTTCTTC.

The chain joins TRBV5-6 to TRBJ2-7; 9 bases are shared with TRBD2. Trimming cost V 4 bases and J 0 bases; bases outside gene matches: 8. Germline V gene lookup returns CDR1 SGHDT and CDR2 YYEEEE. The CDR3 has 16 residues. CDR3 coding DNA: TGTGCCAGCAGCCTCCGACCGGGACTAGCCTCCTACGAGCAGTACTTC. Amino acid sequence: CASSLRPGLASYEQYF.

The V gene is TRBV7-9, the J gene TRBJ2-5; 10 bases line up with TRBD2. The J segment lost 5 bases and the V segment lost 4 bases, leaving 13 bases of the junction unmatched. The CDR3 is made up of 17 amino acids. Germline V gene data show CDR1 as SEHNR and CDR2 as FQNEAQ (reference sequence). Here the CDR3 reads CASSSLMVAGGFETQYF. CDR3 in DNA: TGTGCCAGCAGCTCCCTGATGGTAGCGGGAGGATTTGAGACCCAGTACTTC. Full variable domain (outside the CDR3, taken from reference TRBV7-9 and TRBJ2-5): DTGVSQNPRHKITKRGQNVTFRCDPISEHNRLYWYRQTLGQGPEFLTYFQNEAQLEKSRLLSDRFSAERPKGSFSTLEIQRTEQGDSAMYLCASSSLMVAGGFETQYFGPGTRLLVL.

The CDR3 DNA is TGTGCCATCAGCTCCGGGGGTTTCTCTGGAAACACCATATATTTT. Amino acids: CAISSGGFSGNTIYF. V usage is TRBV28 and J usage is TRBJ1-3; D might be TRBD1 (5 bases). V was cut by 10 bases and J by 0 bases, with 16 bases left in between. CDR3 size: 15 residues. From germline, CDR1 is MDHEN and CDR2 SYDVKM.

CDR3 loop: CASSEGGVAGVDNEQFF. As DNA, the CDR3 is TGTGCCAGCAGTGAAGGAGGAGTAGCGGGAGTGGACAATGAGCAGTTCTTC. V usage is TRBV6-1 and J usage is TRBJ2-1; 9 bases map to TRBD2. The CDR3 has 17 amino acids. Germline V CDR1 and CDR2: MNHNS, SASEGT. The ends lost 1 base at V and 5 bases at J; junction bases unmatched: 9.